The sample holds a few counts of the clone carrying this T cell receptor beta chain. Its specificity is unknown. TCRdb itself ran the RT-PCR reads through MiXCR, one entry per CDR3 protein. The sample consists of 650,000 to 800,000 distinct CDR3 sequences, approximately 13% of them appearing once. This sample was taken from a study of response to subunit inactivated influenza vaccine. Overall study results and limits: The authors suggested that every seasonal influenza vaccination recruits few new T cells.

The CDR3 contains 11 residues. Trimming removed 2 bases from V and 3 bases from J, with 5 bases in between. Per the germline V gene, CDR1 is DFQATT and CDR2 is SNEGSKA (reference sequence). Source: PBMCs from blood, taken around two weeks before vaccination. The sequence was collected from a man aged 50 or older who received an inactivated influenza vaccine. This sequence joins TRBV20-1 and TRBJ2-7; D is uncertain. CDR3 in DNA: TGCAGTGCTAGAAGAAACTACGAGCAGTACTTC. This sequence encodes CSARRNYEQYF.